Listed here are 18 T cell receptor beta chains from one sample, sequenced in a study of T cell clones after liver transplantation. Using immunoSEQ multiplex PCR, the repertoire was profiled, and TCRdb retains in-frame clones only, with some absent. The sample has about 71,000 clones, around 80% seen once. The input for sequencing was CD4+ T cells from blood, taken 12 months after liver transplant. These receptors originate from a human patient who received a liver transplant. Some T cells may have come from the graft donor.

This chain connects TRBV28 to TRBJ2-6; possibly TRBD2 for D (6 bases). V was clipped by 8 bases and J by 0 bases, with 8 bases between them. Per germline, CDR1 MDHEN and CDR2 SYDVKM. This CDR3 spans 14 amino acids. The CDR3 reads CASGRLSGANVLTF. The CDR3 DNA reads as TGTGCCAGCGGGAGGCTCTCTGGGGCCAACGTCCTGACTTTC.

The CDR3 spells CASSLGTGRNYEQYF. In DNA form, the CDR3 reads TGCGCCAGCAGCTTGGGAACGGGGAGAAACTACGAGCAGTACTTC. The V gene is TRBV5-1, the J gene TRBJ2-7, with D tentatively TRBD2 (5 bases). The germline V gene has CDR1 SGHRS and CDR2 YFSETQ. The CDR3 is 15 amino acids. The ends were cut back, 0 bases at V and 3 bases at J, with 13 bases in the middle.

The genes are TRBV2 and TRBJ1-2; D not certain. V was clipped by 7 bases and J by 5 bases, with 8 bases between them. CDR1 SNHLY and CDR2 FYNNEI come from the germline V gene. There are 11 residues in the CDR3. The CDR3 region has the DNA TGTGCCAGCAAAGAATATTATGGCTACACCTTC. Amino acids: CASKEYYGYTF.

This chain links TRBV10-1 with TRBJ2-3, with a possible D match to TRBD2 (5 bases). Trimming left V 2 bases short and J 0 bases short, with 6 bases between. This CDR3 is built from 14 residues. The germline gives CDR1 WNHNN, CDR2 SYGVQD (reference sequence). The DNA for the CDR3 is TGCGCCAGCAGTGAGCAGCGGAGCACAGATACGCAGTATTTT. Protein sequence: CASSEQRSTDTQYF.

This chain uses TRBV11-2 with TRBJ2-2, with 16 bases matching TRBD2. The ends lost 1 base at V and 7 bases at J; junction bases unmatched: 6. The CDR3 has 18 residues. The germline V gene has CDR1 SGHAT and CDR2 FQNNGV. CDR3 DNA sequence: TGTGCCAGCAGCTTAGTTGGGACTAGCGGGAGGGCCGGCGGGGAGCTGTTTTTT. Its translation is CASSLVGTSGRAGGELFF.

The chain has TRBV7-9 and TRBJ2-3; D unresolved. The CDR3 has 12 residues. Looked up from germline, CDR1 is SEHNR and CDR2 is FQNEAQ (reference sequence). The ends were cut back, 3 bases at V and 8 bases at J, with 9 bases in the middle. In DNA, the CDR3 is TGTGCCAGCAGCTTCCCGAGAGGTACGCAGTATTTT. It is translated as CASSFPRGTQYF.

The chain carries TRBV28 and TRBJ2-7; TRBD2 aligns across 10 bases. J gave up 5 bases and V 3 bases, and 13 bases lay outside the gene matches. Germline CDR1 MDHEN, CDR2 SYDVKM. The CDR3 runs 17 residues. The CDR3 DNA reads TGTGCCAGCAGTTTTTTCGAGCGGGAGGGCCAGGTAGACGAGCAGTACTTC. Amino acids: CASSFFEREGQVDEQYF.

This rearrangement joins TRBV2 to TRBJ2-2; weak D call: TRBD2 (5 bases). In germline, CDR1 is SNHLY, CDR2 FYNNEI. V was cut by 6 bases and J by 2 bases, with 13 bases left in between. This CDR3 is 15 amino acids long. The CDR3 sequence: CASRGTGSNTGELFF. The CDR3 DNA is TGTGCCAGCAGGGGCACGGGATCTAACACCGGGGAGCTGTTTTTT.

This clone was recorded only once. The rearrangement links TRBV19 to TRBJ2-1, with 11 bases matching TRBD2. From germline, CDR1 is LNHDA and CDR2 SQIVND (reference sequence). This CDR3 contains 17 residues. V shed 3 bases and J 5 bases; nucleotides not matched to a gene: 9. This CDR3 is CASSMGTSGGFHNEQFF. CDR3 in DNA: TGTGCCAGTAGTATGGGGACTAGCGGAGGATTTCACAATGAGCAGTTCTTC.

The V call is TRBV5-1, the J call TRBJ2-3; tentatively, D is TRBD2 (6 bases). The germline CDR1 and CDR2 sequences are SGHRS and YFSETQ. The CDR3 extends over 16 amino acids. Trimming stripped 2 bases from V and 5 bases from J, with 18 bases between. CDR3 loop: CASSFGVGGVGDTQYF. DNA for the CDR3: TGCGCCAGCAGCTTCGGTGTCGGAGGGGTCGGAGATACGCAGTATTTT.

The gene calls are TRBV9 and TRBJ2-3, with 8 bases matching TRBD1. Germline V gene data show CDR1 as SGDLS and CDR2 as YYNGEE. V shed 0 bases and J 1 base; nucleotides not matched to a gene: 7. The CDR3 loop spans 17 amino acids. CDR3 nucleotide sequence: TGTGCCAGCAGCGTAGATGACAGGGGTCGAGGCACAGATACGCAGTATTTT. Its translation: CASSVDDRGRGTDTQYF.

This CDR3 reads CASSSPSLVYGYTF. DNA of the CDR3: TGTGCCAGCAGCTCACCAAGTCTCGTCTATGGCTACACCTTC. The chain has TRBV7-2 and TRBJ1-2; no reliable D call. Germline CDR1 is SGHTA and CDR2 is FQGNSA. The CDR3 loop spans 14 amino acids. V was cut by 4 bases and J by 4 bases, with 13 bases left in between.

The V and J genes are TRBV5-1 and TRBJ1-1; possibly TRBD1 for D (5 bases). Germline V gives CDR1 SGHRS, CDR2 YFSETQ. The V and J ends lost 4 bases and 3 bases respectively, with 10 bases between them. There are 13 residues in the CDR3. In nucleotides, the CDR3 is TGCGCCAGCAGCCGGGCGGGGGACACTGAAGCTTTCTTT. Encoded protein: CASSRAGDTEAFF.

The chain carries TRBV9 and TRBJ2-2; 8 nucleotides agree with TRBD2. CDR1 and CDR2 (germline): SGDLS, YYNGEE. V shed 0 bases, J shed 7 bases, and the junction held 8 bases outside the gene matches. The CDR3 extends over 16 amino acids. CDR3 loop: CASSVGTAGAGGELFF. The CDR3 DNA is TGTGCCAGCAGCGTAGGCACAGCGGGAGCGGGCGGGGAGCTGTTTTTT.

The chain links TRBV28 to TRBJ1-1, with TRBD1 matching 9 bases. Germline CDR1 reads MDHEN; CDR2 reads SYDVKM. V lost 2 bases, J lost 4 bases, and 8 bases stayed unmatched. This CDR3 region has 16 residues. The chain's CDR3 is CASSLPLGQGITEAFF. DNA for the CDR3: TGTGCCAGCAGTTTACCCCTCGGACAGGGGATCACTGAAGCTTTCTTT.

The V gene is TRBV19, the J gene TRBJ1-2; possible D gene TRBD1, 5 bases. Deletions cut 3 bases from V and 3 bases from J, with 14 bases between. This CDR3 comprises 15 residues. Germline-derived CDR1 and CDR2 are LNHDA and SQIVND (reference sequence). CDR3 sequence (DNA): TGTGCCAGTAGTATGTCAGGGTCGGGAGACTATGGCTACACCTTC. The encoded protein is CASSMSGSGDYGYTF.

The CDR3 loop is CASARTSGTYSYEQYF. The CDR3 nucleotides are TGCGCCAGCGCTAGGACTAGCGGGACATACTCCTACGAGCAGTACTTC. This sequence joins TRBV5-1 and TRBJ2-7, with 12 bases aligning to TRBD2. There are 16 residues in the CDR3. J lost 0 bases, V lost 7 bases, and 8 bases had no gene match. Looked up from germline, CDR1 is SGHRS and CDR2 is YFSETQ.

V and J are TRBV7-2 and TRBJ2-1; 7 nucleotides align to TRBD2. V shed 4 bases and J 6 bases; nucleotides not matched to a gene: 9. This CDR3 has 15 residues. Germline V gene data show CDR1 as SGHTA and CDR2 as FQGNSA. CDR3 nucleotide sequence: TGTGCCAGCAGCTCAACCGGGACTAAGATCAATGAGCAGTTCTTC. Translating gives CASSSTGTKINEQFF.